This T cell receptor beta chain comes out of a study of early T cells in non-severe SARS-CoV-2 infection listed by TCRdb under 2021. With regard to the full study: Because TCR sequencing was done on bulk RNA from unsorted whole blood, the alpha and beta chains could not be paired. Points the paper makes about the study in general: VDJdb matching was skewed toward anti-spike CD8 responses and likely underestimated virus-specific expansions, missing private and CD4 specificities.

Taken from cysteine to phenylalanine, the CDR3 has 15 residues. Only CDR3 DNA remains: 45 bases, in frame from the first base. The germline V gene (reference sequence) sets CDR1 to SEHNR and CDR2 to FQNEAQ. Trimming takes 4 bases from V and 7 bases from J, and the germline ends sit 17 bases apart. The library was generated by 5' RACE. Sequencer: NextSeq 500. In the TCR library protocol, unique molecular identifiers were attached to individual cDNA molecules to correct for PCR bias and sequencing error. Both TCR alpha and beta chains were sequenced, and tight co-correlation was observed between alpha and beta sequence abundances in each sample. Per the authors' processing: Decombinator V4 was used to perform V gene, J gene and CDR3 annotation of TCR sequences. TCRs were defined as expanded if a significant change between any two time points was detected under a Poisson model with p below 0.0001. TCR abundances were normalised to the total number of TCRs sequenced per sample and expressed as counts per million. MAIT TCRs were defined by TRAV1-2 paired with TRAJ12, TRAJ20 or TRAJ33, and iNKT TCRs by TRAV10 paired with TRAJ18. VDJdb, accessed on 1 November 2021, was searched for TCRs annotated for CMV, EBV and SARS-CoV-2, and TCRs annotated for more than one antigen were excluded. TCRdb trimmed the raw reads at Q25, called clones with MiXCR and kept productive beta chains. CDR3 protein duplicates are merged, each entry listing the most common genes and DNA. These V and J calls rely on TCRdb rather than the paper's analysis. The sample table shows about 49,000 distinct CDR3 sequences, and about 4.2% are seen once. About 6% of the sample belongs to the ten largest clones.

Set within a cohort of healthcare workers in London, UK, this nested case-control study involved weekly PCR testing of nasopharyngeal swabs along with blood sampling. Healthcare workers were recruited between 23 and 31 March 2020, during the week of the UK lockdown, and were followed weekly for up to about 15 weeks. Notes on this clonotype: This receptor's antigen is unknown. No quality values exist for individual bases; no much larger clone is one base distant.

The rearrangement joined TRBV7-9 to TRBJ2-1; possibly the D gene is TRBD2, per 6 matching bases. The TCR was taken from an adult who was a healthcare worker with PCR-confirmed SARS-CoV-2 infection or an uninfected control (not recorded which). Sequencing was performed on whole blood. CDR3 loop: CASSSTGLRENEQFF. The sequence in DNA is TGTGCCAGCAGCTCCACCGGGCTCCGGGAGAATGAGCAGTTCTTC. This CDR3, with the reference TRBV7-9 and TRBJ2-1 proteins standing in past its ends, gives the full variable domain DTGVSQNPRHKITKRGQNVTFRCDPISEHNRLYWYRQTLGQGPEFLTYFQNEAQLEKSRLLSDRFSAERPKGSFSTLEIQRTEQGDSAMYLCASSSTGLRENEQFFGPGTRLTVL.